The rows below give T cell receptor beta chains drawn from one sample of a study of T cell changes during pregnancy in multiple sclerosis. Assay used: immunoSEQ multiplex PCR; TCRdb lists only in-frame clones, some missing. The sample lists more than 30,000 clones, 85% to 95% occurring once. The sequencing used CD8+ T cells from peripheral blood mononuclear cells, collected in the third trimester of pregnancy. Every receptor here comes from a female donor with multiple sclerosis, enrolled in a pregnancy study. The conserved cysteine and the conserved F or W are not part of the CDR3 here. The order of the fields is D gene, J gene, V gene, CDR3 protein. D genes are given only for firm matches.

d_call: .
j_call: TRBJ2-2
v_call: TRBV29-1
cdr3_aa: SVRSDSTANTGELF

d_call: .
j_call: TRBJ1-1
v_call: TRBV19
cdr3_aa: ASKFTGTEAF

d_call: TRBD1
j_call: TRBJ1-5
v_call: TRBV28
cdr3_aa: ASSPWTGARGNQPQH

d_call: TRBD1
j_call: TRBJ2-5
v_call: TRBV19
cdr3_aa: ASSFQGAETQY

d_call: .
j_call: TRBJ1-6
v_call: TRBV4-2
cdr3_aa: ASSQEAENSPLH

d_call: .
j_call: TRBJ1-2
v_call: TRBV5-8
cdr3_aa: ASSLGLPIWGYT

d_call: .
j_call: TRBJ1-5
v_call: TRBV9
cdr3_aa: ASSVGQAGQPQH

d_call: .
j_call: TRBJ2-7
v_call: TRBV11-3
cdr3_aa: ASSSAGVESYEQY

d_call: TRBD1
j_call: TRBJ1-1
v_call: TRBV11-2
cdr3_aa: ASSLTGDTEAF

d_call: .
j_call: TRBJ2-3
v_call: TRBV6-5
cdr3_aa: ASSSYVLSTDTQY

d_call: .
j_call: TRBJ2-5
v_call: TRBV27
cdr3_aa: ASKNRQETQY

d_call: .
j_call: TRBJ1-5
v_call: TRBV6-5
cdr3_aa: ASRENTGRNQPQH

d_call: .
j_call: TRBJ1-1
v_call: TRBV27
cdr3_aa: ASSLGRMNTEAF

d_call: .
j_call: TRBJ1-5
v_call: TRBV2
cdr3_aa: ASSETGFQPQH

d_call: .
j_call: TRBJ2-2
v_call: TRBV10-2
cdr3_aa: ASRDGGNTGELF

d_call: .
j_call: TRBJ1-4
v_call: TRBV2
cdr3_aa: ASSDSGGGTNEKLF

d_call: TRBD1
j_call: TRBJ1-3
v_call: TRBV7-9
cdr3_aa: ASSILQGLRGNTIY

d_call: TRBD1
j_call: TRBJ2-5
v_call: TRBV7-9
cdr3_aa: ASSKTGGAEETQY

d_call: .
j_call: TRBJ2-7
v_call: TRBV7-9
cdr3_aa: ASSRLGDSHEQY

d_call: TRBD1
j_call: TRBJ2-7
v_call: TRBV6-1
cdr3_aa: ASSERDSWLDEQY

d_call: TRBD2
j_call: TRBJ2-1
v_call: TRBV2
cdr3_aa: ASSEEGLAGMNEQF

d_call: .
j_call: TRBJ1-1
v_call: TRBV2
cdr3_aa: ASTESGINTEAF

d_call: .
j_call: TRBJ1-5
v_call: TRBV15
cdr3_aa: ATSRDFGQGSNQPQH

d_call: .
j_call: TRBJ1-5
v_call: TRBV19
cdr3_aa: ASSGPLRDRRQPQH

d_call: TRBD1
j_call: TRBJ1-1
v_call: TRBV30
cdr3_aa: AWTYPGGYRNTEAF

d_call: TRBD2
j_call: TRBJ2-3
v_call: TRBV5-6
cdr3_aa: ASSTRSPGTSETTGTQY

d_call: .
j_call: TRBJ1-2
v_call: TRBV19
cdr3_aa: ASSIVTGDGYT

d_call: .
j_call: TRBJ1-1
v_call: TRBV7-9
cdr3_aa: ASSLGTTTEAF

d_call: .
j_call: TRBJ2-2
v_call: TRBV4-1
cdr3_aa: ASSQGRGQTGELF

d_call: .
j_call: TRBJ2-7
v_call: TRBV5-8
cdr3_aa: ASSLEFDSRYEQY

d_call: TRBD2
j_call: TRBJ2-1
v_call: TRBV7-3
cdr3_aa: ASSLIGGGVGNEQF

d_call: TRBD2
j_call: TRBJ2-1
v_call: TRBV6-5
cdr3_aa: ATSATSGGAGEQF

d_call: TRBD2
j_call: TRBJ2-7
v_call: TRBV6-1
cdr3_aa: ASSEASGGEYEQY

d_call: .
j_call: TRBJ1-2
v_call: TRBV2
cdr3_aa: ASSEAPGGDRYGYT

d_call: .
j_call: TRBJ1-1
v_call: TRBV27
cdr3_aa: ASSQGNTEAF

d_call: TRBD2
j_call: TRBJ2-7
v_call: TRBV19
cdr3_aa: ASSPTSGGGYEQY

d_call: .
j_call: TRBJ1-1
v_call: TRBV4-1
cdr3_aa: ASSQDFGGTAEAF

d_call: TRBD1
j_call: TRBJ1-4
v_call: TRBV7-9
cdr3_aa: ASSTPDRGDEKLF

d_call: TRBD1
j_call: TRBJ1-5
v_call: TRBV27
cdr3_aa: ASTAGGNQPQH

d_call: TRBD1
j_call: TRBJ2-2
v_call: TRBV29-1
cdr3_aa: SVVGTELGELF

d_call: .
j_call: TRBJ2-5
v_call: TRBV29-1
cdr3_aa: SVSTGSETQY

d_call: TRBD2
j_call: TRBJ2-5
v_call: TRBV5-4
cdr3_aa: ASTWGSGVRVETQY

d_call: TRBD2
j_call: TRBJ2-7
v_call: TRBV19
cdr3_aa: ASSTGGGKDEQY

d_call: TRBD1
j_call: TRBJ2-5
v_call: TRBV9
cdr3_aa: ASSSPYDGTGGRGTQY

d_call: TRBD2
j_call: TRBJ2-1
v_call: TRBV4-2
cdr3_aa: ASSQGTSGDNEQF

d_call: .
j_call: TRBJ1-1
v_call: TRBV6-4
cdr3_aa: ASSLTRGTEAF

d_call: TRBD1
j_call: TRBJ2-3
v_call: TRBV6-5
cdr3_aa: ATSGTGGTAQY

d_call: .
j_call: TRBJ1-5
v_call: TRBV5-8
cdr3_aa: ASSLFDGGPQH

d_call: TRBD2
j_call: TRBJ2-7
v_call: TRBV5-1
cdr3_aa: ASSLELTSGGNYEQY

d_call: TRBD2
j_call: TRBJ2-7
v_call: TRBV9
cdr3_aa: ASSVSGLAGYDEQY

d_call: TRBD2
j_call: TRBJ2-1
v_call: TRBV2
cdr3_aa: ASSGTLAGGHAEQF

d_call: TRBD2
j_call: TRBJ2-1
v_call: TRBV2
cdr3_aa: ASSDLGGGVNEQF

d_call: .
j_call: TRBJ1-4
v_call: TRBV9
cdr3_aa: ASSVGREAGTNEKLF

d_call: .
j_call: TRBJ2-1
v_call: TRBV7-6
cdr3_aa: ASSFTPRKRVYNEQF